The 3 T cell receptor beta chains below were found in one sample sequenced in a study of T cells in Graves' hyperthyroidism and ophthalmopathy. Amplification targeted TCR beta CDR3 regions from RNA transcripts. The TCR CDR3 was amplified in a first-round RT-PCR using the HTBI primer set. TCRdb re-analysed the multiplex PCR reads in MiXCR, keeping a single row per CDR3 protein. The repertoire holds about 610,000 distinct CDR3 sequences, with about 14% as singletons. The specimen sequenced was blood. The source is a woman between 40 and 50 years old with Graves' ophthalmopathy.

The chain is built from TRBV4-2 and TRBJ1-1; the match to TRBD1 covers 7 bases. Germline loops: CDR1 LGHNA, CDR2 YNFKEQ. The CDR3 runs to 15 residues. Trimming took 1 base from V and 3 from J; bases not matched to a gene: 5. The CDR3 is CASSQAAGQDTEAFF. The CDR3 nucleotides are TGTGCCAGCAGCCAAGCCGCCGGACAGGACACTGAAGCTTTCTTT.

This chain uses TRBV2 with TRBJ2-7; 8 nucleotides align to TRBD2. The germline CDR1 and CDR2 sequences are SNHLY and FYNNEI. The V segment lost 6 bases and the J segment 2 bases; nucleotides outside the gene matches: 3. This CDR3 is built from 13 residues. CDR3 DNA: TGTGCCAGCAGCCGGGAGGGGGCCTACGAGCAGTACTTC. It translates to CASSREGAYEQYF.

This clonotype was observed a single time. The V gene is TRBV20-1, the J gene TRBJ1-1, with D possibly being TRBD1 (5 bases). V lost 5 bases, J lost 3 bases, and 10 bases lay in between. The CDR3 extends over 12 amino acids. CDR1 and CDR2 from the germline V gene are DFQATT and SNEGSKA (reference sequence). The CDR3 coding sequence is TGCAGTGCTGGGGCCTTAGACACTGAAGCTTTCTTT. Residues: CSAGALDTEAFF.